The 25 T cell receptor beta chains below all came from one sample that was sequenced in a study of vaccination effects on CD4 cells after COVID-19. TCRdb keeps only in-frame clones here, not all; method: immunoSEQ multiplex PCR. The profile covers about 57,000 clones, with under 85% appearing a single time and 4.3% taken by the ten largest. No cognate antigen is known for these TCRs. Subsequent to a culture period of roughly 11 days, CD4+ T cells were isolated. Of the BNT162b2 and mRNA-1273 vaccines, participants received two doses of one or the other. Material: CD4+ T cells from PBMCs cultured without peptide, obtained after COVID-19 vaccination. All receptors come from a human donor who received a COVID-19 vaccine.

This rearrangement joins TRBV24-1 to TRBJ1-1, with 9 nucleotides matching TRBD1. The CDR3 extends over 12 amino acids. J gave up 7 bases and V 9 bases, and 5 bases lay outside the gene matches. In germline, CDR1 is KGHDR, CDR2 SFDVKD. DNA of the CDR3: TGTGCCACCGGGGACAGGGACGGTGAAGCTTTCTTT. Protein sequence: CATGDRDGEAFF.

The table lists this clone with a count of one. The chain uses TRBV19 and TRBJ1-2, with 10 bases identical to TRBD1. V shed 8 bases and J 8 bases; nucleotides not matched to a gene: 11. This CDR3 has 14 amino acids. Germline V gene data show CDR1 as LNHDA and CDR2 as SQIVND (reference sequence). The CDR3 protein is CASSRDRGPGGYTF. As DNA, the CDR3 is TGTGCCAGTTCGCGGGACAGGGGTCCGGGAGGCTACACCTTC. Full variable domain (outside the CDR3, taken from reference TRBV19 and TRBJ1-2): DGGITQSPKYLFRKEGQNVTLSCEQNLNHDAMYWYRQDPGQGLRLIYYSQIVNDFQKGDIAEGYSVSREKKESFPLTVTSAQKNPTAFYLCASSRDRGPGGYTFGSGTRLTVV.

The chain recombines TRBV7-3 with TRBJ1-1; a possible D gene is TRBD1 (5 bases). Trimming stripped 5 bases from V and 1 base from J, with 8 bases between. The CDR3 length is 13 residues. Germline V gene data show CDR1 as SGHTA and CDR2 as FQGTGA. CDR3 amino acids: CASSTTGNTEAFF. The CDR3 DNA follows: TGTGCCAGCAGCACCACAGGGAACACTGAAGCTTTCTTT.

This chain uses TRBV27 with TRBJ1-2; no definite D call. CDR3 length: 13 residues. CDR1 is MNHEY and CDR2 is SMNVEV in the germline V gene (reference sequence). Between the trimmed V and J ends, which lost 5 bases and 1 base, there was a span of 8 bases. CDR3: CASSGRDNYGYTF. For the CDR3, the DNA is TGTGCCAGCAGTGGGCGGGATAACTATGGCTACACCTTC.

The chain combines TRBV6-2 or TRBV6-3 with TRBJ1-5; tentative D call: TRBD1 (5 bases). The germline V gene has CDR1 MNHEY and CDR2 SVGEGT. CDR3 length equals 15 residues. Trimming left V 3 bases short and J 2 bases short, with 11 bases between. Written as DNA, the CDR3 is TGTGCCAGCAGTTATAGGGGCTATGGCAATCAGCCCCAGCATTTT. Encoded protein: CASSYRGYGNQPQHF.

The chain couples TRBV15 to TRBJ1-3; no firm D call. V lost 0 bases and J 0 bases, leaving 15 bases between the germline ends. CDR1 LNHNV and CDR2 YYDKDF come from the germline V gene (reference sequence). The CDR3 consists of 18 residues. The CDR3 DNA reads TGTGCCACCAGCAGAGATAAGAGTGGGGAACCCTCTGGAAACACCATATATTTT. It specifies CATSRDKSGEPSGNTIYF.

The genes are TRBV30 and TRBJ2-3, with 8 nucleotides matching TRBD2. Trimming at V came to 2 bases and at J to 3 bases, leaving 7 bases not matched to a gene. Per the germline V gene, CDR1 is GTSNPN and CDR2 is SVGIG (reference sequence). The CDR3 totals 15 residues. CDR3 in amino acids: CAWSLGGGGTDTQYF. For the CDR3, the DNA is TGTGCCTGGAGTCTCGGGGGGGGAGGGACAGATACGCAGTATTTT.

The V gene is TRBV7-3, the J gene TRBJ1-6; D gene unclear. The CDR3 is 13 residues long. The germline V gene encodes CDR1 SGHTA and CDR2 FQGTGA. Trimming shortened V by 5 bases and J by 7 bases, and 9 bases separated the two germline ends. The DNA of the CDR3 is TGTGCCAGCAGCCCGCAACCCAATTCACCCCTCCACTTT. Translated: CASSPQPNSPLHF.

V is TRBV5-1 and J is TRBJ2-3; 11 nucleotides match TRBD2. The CDR3 extends over 18 amino acids. Germline loops: CDR1 SGHRS, CDR2 YFSETQ. With V trimmed by 3 bases and J by 1 base, 10 bases remained unmatched. CDR3 sequence reads: CASSSQTTSGTGTDTQYF. In DNA form, the CDR3 reads TGCGCCAGCAGCTCTCAGACGACTAGCGGGACGGGCACAGATACGCAGTATTTT.

This rearrangement joins TRBV5-1 to TRBJ1-1, with unresolved D. In germline, CDR1 is SGHRS, CDR2 YFSETQ. CDR3 size: 13 residues. Between the trimmed V and J ends, which lost 1 base and 1 base, there was a span of 5 bases. The DNA for the CDR3 is TGCGCCAGCAGCTTGAAAGGGAACACTGAAGCTTTCTTT. Residues: CASSLKGNTEAFF.

This clone was found a few times. The chain recombines TRBV27 with TRBJ1-1, with D perhaps matching TRBD1 (6 bases). Germline values: CDR1 MNHEY, CDR2 SMNVEV (reference sequence). This CDR3 region has 15 residues. Between the trimmed V and J ends, which lost 3 bases and 4 bases, there was a span of 15 bases. CDR3 protein: CASSLSRGVGTEAFF. CDR3 coding DNA: TGTGCCAGCAGTTTGAGCAGGGGAGTTGGCACTGAAGCTTTCTTT.

The chain couples TRBV2 to TRBJ1-1; D gene uncertain. This CDR3 region has 14 residues. CDR1 and CDR2 (germline): SNHLY, FYNNEI. The ends were cut back, 4 bases at V and 2 bases at J, with 11 bases in the middle. The chain's CDR3 is CASSVRRLNTEAFF. CDR3 DNA: TGTGCCAGCAGTGTGCGGCGGTTAAACACTGAAGCTTTCTTT.

This clone came up a few times. V gene TRBV5-1 combines with J gene TRBJ1-2; TRBD1 matches 9 bases. Germline trimming cut 4 bases from V and 2 bases from J; bases unmatched to any gene: 6. The CDR3 is made up of 15 amino acids. Germline CDR1 SGHRS, CDR2 YFSETQ. CDR3 bases: TGCGCCAGCAGCGCGGGGACAGGGCGAAACTATGGCTACACCTTC. It encodes CASSAGTGRNYGYTF.

This clone occurred once. This chain links TRBV25-1 with TRBJ2-3, with 15 bases identical to TRBD2. J lost 2 bases, V lost 0 bases, and 3 bases had no gene match. CDR1 and CDR2 (germline): MGHDK, SYGVNS. CDR3 length equals 18 residues. The CDR3 nucleotides are TGTGCCAGCAGTGAATATAGGACTAGCGGGGGGGTCACAGATACGCAGTATTTT. This encodes CASSEYRTSGGVTDTQYF.

CDR3 sequence (DNA): TGCGCCAGCAGCCAAGATCGCGGCACAAGTGAGCAGTTCTTC. This translates into CASSQDRGTSEQFF. This rearrangement joins TRBV4-3 to TRBJ2-1, with D unclear. The V gene's germline CDR1 is LGHNA and CDR2 YSLEER. The CDR3 length is 14 residues. Trimming took off 0 bases at V and 9 bases at J, with 12 bases between the two ends.

This clone came up a few times. The chain recombines TRBV29-1 with TRBJ2-3, with TRBD1 matching 11 bases. The CDR3 consists of 16 residues. In germline, CDR1 is SQVTM, CDR2 ANQGSEA. Trimming at V came to 7 bases and at J to 1 base, leaving 10 bases not matched to a gene. In DNA, the CDR3 is TGCAGCGCAGCTAAAGGACAGGGGGCGCGCACAGATACGCAGTATTTT. Protein product: CSAAKGQGARTDTQYF.

This chain uses TRBV3-1 (or the pseudogene TRBV3-2) with TRBJ2-1; a possible D gene is TRBD2 (8 bases). Germline CDR1 is LGHDT and CDR2 is YNNKEL (reference sequence). There are 14 residues in the CDR3. V was shortened by 4 bases and J by 8 bases, with 15 bases between the two germline ends. This chain's CDR3 is CASSPGGTAYEQFF. The CDR3 DNA sequence: TGTGCCAGCAGCCCGGGGGGGACAGCCTATGAGCAGTTCTTC.

The rearrangement uses TRBV19 and TRBJ2-7; 8 nucleotides align to TRBD2. Germline loops: CDR1 LNHDA, CDR2 SQIVND (reference sequence). The trim removed 3 bases at V and 6 bases at J, leaving 7 bases unmatched. This CDR3 has 14 residues. The CDR3 coding sequence is TGTGCCAGTAGTATGGGGCGAGCGGGGGCCGAGCAGTACTTC. It yields the protein CASSMGRAGAEQYF. Together with reference TRBV19 and TRBJ2-7, the CDR3 gives the full variable domain: DGGITQSPKYLFRKEGQNVTLSCEQNLNHDAMYWYRQDPGQGLRLIYYSQIVNDFQKGDIAEGYSVSREKKESFPLTVTSAQKNPTAFYLCASSMGRAGAEQYFGPGTRLTVT.

This clone was seen a few times. This chain joins TRBV5-1 and TRBJ2-3; D is unresolved. The CDR3 loop spans 11 amino acids. The V and J ends lost 0 bases and 6 bases respectively, with 2 bases between them. Germline CDR1 reads SGHRS; CDR2 reads YFSETQ. In DNA, the CDR3 is TGCGCCAGCAGCTTGGCGGATACGCAGTATTTT. Its translation: CASSLADTQYF.

This chain joins TRBV9 and TRBJ1-1, with 9 positions matching TRBD1. Germline V CDR1 and CDR2: SGDLS, YYNGEE. The trim removed 0 bases at V and 5 bases at J, leaving 8 bases unmatched. This CDR3 contains 16 residues. In nucleotides, the CDR3 is TGTGCCAGCAGCGTAGTTCCCGGACAGGGGAGGACTGAAGCTTTCTTT. Translated: CASSVVPGQGRTEAFF.

V and J are TRBV10-3 and TRBJ1-1; D remains unclear. Germline V lookup: CDR1 ENHRY, CDR2 SYGVKD. V lost 3 bases to trimming and J lost 1 base, with 9 bases between them. The CDR3 extends over 14 amino acids. DNA for the CDR3: TGTGCCATCAGTGATCGCAGGCAGAACACTGAAGCTTTCTTT. It yields the protein CAISDRRQNTEAFF.

The chain has TRBV28 and TRBJ1-1; D gene unclear. This CDR3 region has 11 residues. Germline V gives CDR1 MDHEN, CDR2 SYDVKM. The V gene lost 1 base and the J gene lost 8 bases, with 5 bases spanning the gap. The CDR3 DNA reads as TGTGCCAGCAGTTTATATAGGGAAGCTTTCTTT. Its translation: CASSLYREAFF.

The V call is TRBV6-1, the J call TRBJ2-5; D gene uncertain. V dropped 0 bases and J dropped 0 bases, with 5 bases sitting between them. Germline V gene sequence: CDR1 MNHNS, CDR2 SASEGT. The CDR3 spans 14 residues. CDR3 loop: CASSEALYQETQYF. The CDR3 DNA reads TGTGCCAGCAGTGAAGCGCTCTACCAAGAGACCCAGTACTTC.

V and J are TRBV7-2 and TRBJ2-3; 9 bases are shared with TRBD2. The CDR3 totals 19 residues. CDR1 and CDR2 from the germline V gene are SGHTA and FQGNSA. Trimming removed 0 bases from V and 0 bases from J; junction bases left unmatched: 10. The CDR3 DNA is TGTGCCAGCAGCTTAGCGGTTTGGGAGCGGGGGGCCAGCACAGATACGCAGTATTTT. It is translated as CASSLAVWERGASTDTQYF.

This chain links TRBV11-2 with TRBJ1-6, with D uncertain. The CDR3 is made up of 14 amino acids. The V end lost 1 base, the J end lost 7 bases, and 8 bases lay between the germline ends. CDR1 and CDR2 (germline): SGHAT, FQNNGV. The CDR3 is CASSLGRTNSPLHF. Written as DNA, the CDR3 is TGTGCCAGCAGCTTAGGCCGTACGAATTCACCCCTCCACTTT.